This T cell receptor (beta chain) was observed in a study of blood T cell repertoires in COVID-19. Across the study: Acute and convalescent COVID-19 specimens originated in the United States, Italy and Spain.

The CDR3 has 15 amino acids. Germline V gene data show CDR1 as MRHNA and CDR2 as SNTAGT. V was clipped by 0 bases and J by 0 bases, with 9 bases between them. Produced via immunoSEQ multiplex PCR; TCRdb's table is partial and in-frame only. The sample includes 95,000 to 110,000 clones, more than 70% of them seen just once. Sequenced sample: peripheral blood. This clonotype was sampled from a human donor in a cohort sampled during active COVID-19. The chain links TRBV6-4 to TRBJ2-7; maybe TRBD2 (5 bases). DNA of the CDR3: TGTGCCAGCAGTGACTCCGGACTGCTCTCCTACGAGCAGTACGTC. This translates into CASSDSGLLSYEQYV.